This T cell receptor beta chain was recovered during a study of T cell responses to AZD1222 COVID-19 vaccine. Study results and limitations: Females made up more of the donors, who were largely white British, and clonal diversity may have come out too low. After the peak T cell response, and only then, were repertoires sampled.

Samples with a second dose at about 4 or about 12 weeks were pooled together. The CDR3 has 13 residues. Germline CDR1 is SGDLS and CDR2 is YYNGEE. The V and J ends lost 4 bases and 8 bases respectively, with 15 bases between them. Here immunoSEQ multiplex PCR was the method, and the copy in TCRdb shows in-frame clones only, minus some. The table includes 150,000 or so clones, under 95% detected once. With regard to this clone: Its antigen is still unknown.

The sample consisted of peripheral blood, taken 28 days after the second AZD1222 dose. This TCR was sampled from an adult who received the AZD1222 COVID-19 vaccine. The chain carries TRBV9 and TRBJ1-2, with D perhaps TRBD1 (6 bases). The CDR3 region is CASSSSVGAGYTF. CDR3 sequence (DNA): TGTGCCAGCAGCTCTAGTGTGGGGGCAGGCTACACCTTC.